These T cell receptor beta chains were read from a single sample in a study of blood T cell repertoires in COVID-19. Sequencing was performed with immunoSEQ multiplex PCR; in TCRdb, only in-frame clones are kept and a portion is missing. This repertoire shows over 70,000 clones, 85% to 95% found once; its top ten account for approximately 2.2%. What was sequenced was peripheral blood. The receptors come from a human donor with active COVID-19. The donor label of this sample is uncertain. The CDR3 runs from the conserved cysteine through the conserved F or W. A D gene is named only where the DNA matches it firmly. The size of a clone is reported for some rows only, either as once, few or many, or as a class for expanded clones.

size	D	J	V	CDR3	DNA
.	TRBD1	TRBJ2-4	TRBV2	CASRFVTGEKNIQYF	TGTGCCAGCAGATTCGTGACAGGGGAGAAAAACATTCAGTACTTC
.	TRBD1	TRBJ1-2	TRBV25-1	CASSGRDRNYGYTF	TGTGCCAGCAGTGGCCGGGACAGAAATTATGGCTACACCTTC
.	TRBD1	TRBJ1-2	TRBV27	CASSLWPGQPLNYGYTF	TGTGCCAGCAGTTTATGGCCGGGACAGCCTCTTAACTATGGCTACACCTTC
.	.	TRBJ2-6	TRBV5-6	CASSRQVSGANVLTF	TGTGCCAGCAGCAGACAAGTCTCTGGGGCCAACGTCCTGACTTTC
.	.	TRBJ2-3	TRBV4-3	CASSHTPRTDTQYF	TGCGCCAGCAGCCACACGCCCAGAACAGATACGCAGTATTTT
.	TRBD1	TRBJ1-4	TRBV2	CASTRQGPNEKLFF	TGTGCCAGCACTAGACAGGGCCCGAATGAAAAACTGTTTTTT
.	.	TRBJ2-3	TRBV6-4	CASSATPGFDTQYF	TGTGCCAGCAGTGCCACACCAGGTTTCGATACGCAGTATTTT
.	TRBD2	TRBJ2-3	TRBV24-1	CATSEGLAGRHEDTQYF	TGTGCCACCAGTGAAGGACTAGCGGGGAGGCATGAAGATACGCAGTATTTT
.	.	TRBJ1-2	TRBV7-8	CASGTGDGYGYTF	TGTGCCAGCGGGACGGGGGACGGCTATGGCTACACCTTC
.	TRBD2	TRBJ2-3	TRBV7-2	CASSFGLAGANTQYF	TGTGCCAGCAGCTTCGGACTAGCGGGGGCAAATACGCAGTATTTT
.	TRBD1	TRBJ2-2	TRBV28	CASRTGGIGELFF	TGTGCCAGCAGAACAGGGGGGATCGGGGAGCTGTTTTTT
.	.	TRBJ1-4	TRBV5-1	CASSLDGTWFEKLFF	TGCGCCAGCAGCTTGGACGGGACATGGTTTGAAAAACTGTTTTTT
.	.	TRBJ1-1	TRBV19	CASSISRSTEAFF	TGTGCCAGTAGTATTTCAAGGAGCACTGAAGCTTTCTTT
.	.	TRBJ1-3	TRBV7-9	CASSHAAGAGNTIYF	TGTGCCAGCAGCCACGCGGCGGGGGCTGGAAACACCATATATTTT
.	.	TRBJ2-1	TRBV5-1	CASNPARGLDEQFF	TGCGCCAGCAACCCGGCCAGGGGCCTGGATGAGCAGTTCTTC
.	.	TRBJ2-6	TRBV9	CASSVATGRHSLLTF	TGTGCCAGCAGCGTAGCGACAGGACGACACTCCCTCCTGACTTTC
once	.	TRBJ1-4	TRBV19	CASSNLRGGEKLFF	TGTGCCAGTTCCAATTTGAGGGGAGGCGAAAAACTGTTTTTT
.	TRBD1	TRBJ2-2	TRBV2	CASSSGGTNTGELFF	TGTGCCAGCAGTTCAGGGGGCACGAACACCGGGGAGCTGTTTTTT
.	.	TRBJ2-2	TRBV12-3/TRBV12-4	CASRIGGGELFF	TGTGCCAGCAGGATAGGGGGCGGGGAGCTGTTTTTT
.	.	TRBJ1-2	TRBV5-1	CASSLVSGWNYGYTF	TGCGCCAGCAGCTTGGTGTCAGGATGGAACTATGGCTACACCTTC
.	.	TRBJ2-7	TRBV11-2	CASSLGAGRYEQYF	TGTGCCAGCAGCTTAGGGGCAGGTCGCTACGAGCAGTACTTC
once	.	TRBJ1-5	TRBV12-3/TRBV12-4	CASRQDSQPQHF	TGTGCCAGCAGACAGGACAGCCAGCCCCAGCATTTT
.	.	TRBJ2-6	TRBV5-3	CARSFEVCSSGANVLTF	TGTGCCAGAAGCTTCGAAGTGTGCAGCTCTGGGGCCAACGTCCTGACTTTC
.	.	TRBJ1-2	TRBV10-3	CAISESTEANYGYTF	TGTGCCATCAGTGAGTCGACAGAAGCTAACTATGGCTACACCTTC
.	.	TRBJ2-3	TRBV19	CASSIKSRGTDTQYF	TGTGCCAGTAGTATTAAAAGTCGGGGCACAGATACGCAGTATTTT
once	.	TRBJ2-7	TRBV27	CASSVTSSYEQYF	TGTGCCAGCAGTGTGACTAGTTCCTACGAGCAGTACTTC
.	TRBD2	TRBJ2-3	TRBV7-3	CASSPEFAGGTDTQYF	TGTGCCAGCAGCCCCGAATTCGCGGGGGGCACAGATACGCAGTATTTT
once	.	TRBJ1-3	TRBV19	CASSTMSPSSGNTIYF	TGTGCCAGTAGTACGATGTCTCCGAGCTCTGGAAACACCATATATTTT
.	.	TRBJ1-6	TRBV2	CASSVGSAYNSPLHF	TGTGCCAGCAGTGTTGGCAGTGCCTATAATTCACCCCTCCACTTT
.	.	TRBJ2-1	TRBV6-2/TRBV6-3	CASSYSARLSYNEQFF	TGTGCCAGCAGTTACTCGGCCAGACTATCCTACAATGAGCAGTTCTTC
.	TRBD1	TRBJ2-3	TRBV15	CATSNPGGTSTDTQYF	TGTGCCACCAGCAATCCAGGGGGTACGAGCACAGATACGCAGTATTTT
.	TRBD2	TRBJ2-7	TRBV10-1	CASSFAPGGLNYEQYF	TGCGCCAGCAGCTTTGCGCCGGGGGGGCTGAACTACGAGCAGTACTTC
.	TRBD1	TRBJ1-1	TRBV19	CASSIGKQGSTEAFF	TGTGCCAGTAGTATAGGGAAACAGGGGAGCACTGAAGCTTTCTTT
.	.	TRBJ1-2	TRBV21-1	CASSKLLRDISYYGYTF	TGTGCCAGCAGCAAACTACTCCGGGACATATCTTACTATGGCTACACCTTC
once	TRBD2	TRBJ2-7	TRBV7-2	CASSPSGGAARNEQYF	TGTGCCAGCAGCCCTAGCGGGGGGGCCGCTAGGAACGAGCAGTACTTC
.	.	TRBJ2-1	TRBV7-8	CASSASQVLGSYNEQFF	TGTGCCAGCAGCGCCTCACAGGTTCTCGGCTCCTACAATGAGCAGTTCTTC
.	TRBD1	TRBJ1-2	TRBV28	CASSSLGQGNGYTF	TGTGCCAGCAGTTCCCTCGGACAGGGGAATGGCTACACCTTC
.	.	TRBJ2-7	TRBV6-1	CASSDLSGEQYF	TGTGCCAGCAGTGACCTATCGGGCGAGCAGTACTTC
.	.	TRBJ1-2	TRBV12-3/TRBV12-4	CASSPRPNYGYTF	TGTGCCAGCAGCCCTAGGCCAAACTATGGCTACACCTTC
.	.	TRBJ2-2	TRBV6-4	CASSAPGVPGELFF	TGTGCCAGCAGTGCCCCCGGGGTTCCCGGGGAGCTGTTTTTT
.	TRBD1	TRBJ1-2	TRBV5-1	CASSVQTGDYGYTF	TGCGCCAGCAGCGTACAGACAGGGGACTATGGCTACACCTTC
.	TRBD1	TRBJ1-4	TRBV9	CASSVATGANEKLFF	TGTGCCAGCAGCGTAGCTACAGGGGCCAATGAAAAACTGTTTTTT
.	.	TRBJ1-2	TRBV6-5	CASEQVVQNGYTF	TGTGCCAGCGAACAGGTGGTCCAGAATGGCTACACCTTC
.	TRBD1	TRBJ2-7	TRBV19	CASNPEGDRPTYEQYF	TGTGCCAGTAACCCTGAAGGGGACAGGCCGACCTACGAGCAGTACTTC
.	TRBD2	TRBJ2-3	TRBV9	CASRPPGGGGRTDTQYF	TGTGCCAGCAGGCCACCGGGAGGCGGGGGGCGTACAGATACGCAGTATTTT
.	.	TRBJ2-3	TRBV7-9	CASSLAGGPKDTQYF	TGTGCCAGCAGCTTAGCGGGGGGGCCTAAAGATACGCAGTATTTT
.	TRBD1	TRBJ1-1	TRBV7-6	CASSLEGQQRTEAFF	TGTGCCAGCAGCTTAGAGGGACAGCAAAGGACTGAAGCTTTCTTT
.	TRBD2	TRBJ2-7	TRBV4-3	CASSQSSRGLGEQYF	TGCGCCAGCAGCCAATCCTCGCGGGGGTTGGGCGAGCAGTACTTC
.	.	TRBJ2-7	TRBV2	CAAGGGQRYEQYF	TGTGCCGCCGGCGGGGGCCAAAGGTACGAGCAGTACTTC
.	.	TRBJ1-5	TRBV7-9	CASSLGGVSQPQHF	TGTGCCAGCAGCTTAGGGGGCGTGTCTCAGCCCCAGCATTTT